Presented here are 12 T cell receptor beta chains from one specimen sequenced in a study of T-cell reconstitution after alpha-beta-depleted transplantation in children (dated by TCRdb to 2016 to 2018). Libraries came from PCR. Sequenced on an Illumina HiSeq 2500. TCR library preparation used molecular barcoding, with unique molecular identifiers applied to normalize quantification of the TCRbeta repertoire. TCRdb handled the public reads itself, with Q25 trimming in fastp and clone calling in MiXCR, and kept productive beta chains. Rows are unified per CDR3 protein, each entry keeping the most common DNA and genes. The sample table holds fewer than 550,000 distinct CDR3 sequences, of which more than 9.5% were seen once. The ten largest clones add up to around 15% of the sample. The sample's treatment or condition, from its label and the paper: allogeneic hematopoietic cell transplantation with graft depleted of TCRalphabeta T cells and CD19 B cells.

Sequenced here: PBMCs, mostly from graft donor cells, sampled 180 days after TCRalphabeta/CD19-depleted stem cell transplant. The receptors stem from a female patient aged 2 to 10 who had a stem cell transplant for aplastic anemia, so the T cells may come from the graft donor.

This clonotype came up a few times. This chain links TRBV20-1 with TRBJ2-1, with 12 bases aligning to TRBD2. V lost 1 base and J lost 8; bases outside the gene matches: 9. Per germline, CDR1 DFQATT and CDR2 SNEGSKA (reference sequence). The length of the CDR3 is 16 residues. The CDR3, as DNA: TGCAGTGCTAGAGTCGCGGCTAGCGGGAGGGTATATGAGCAGTTCTTC. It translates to CSARVAASGRVYEQFF.

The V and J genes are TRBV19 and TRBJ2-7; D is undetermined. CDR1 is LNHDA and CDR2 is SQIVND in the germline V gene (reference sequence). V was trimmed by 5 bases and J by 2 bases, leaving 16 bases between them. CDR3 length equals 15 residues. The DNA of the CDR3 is TGTGCCAGTAGTCTATTCGCGGATCCACCCTACGAGCAGTACGTC. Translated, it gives CASSLFADPPYEQYV.

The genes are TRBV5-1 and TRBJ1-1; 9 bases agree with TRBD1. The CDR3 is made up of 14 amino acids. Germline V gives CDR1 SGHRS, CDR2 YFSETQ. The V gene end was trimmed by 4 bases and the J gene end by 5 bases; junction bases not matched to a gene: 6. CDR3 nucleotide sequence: TGCGCCAGCAGCACTTGGGACAGGGAAACTGAAGCTTTCTTT. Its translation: CASSTWDRETEAFF.

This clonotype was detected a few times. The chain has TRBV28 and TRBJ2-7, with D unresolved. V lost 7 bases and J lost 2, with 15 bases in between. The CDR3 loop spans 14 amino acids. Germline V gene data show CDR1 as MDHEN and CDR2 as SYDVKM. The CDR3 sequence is CASTRRTSPYEQYV. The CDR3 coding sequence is TGTGCCAGCACCCGGCGTACCTCCCCCTACGAGCAGTACGTC.

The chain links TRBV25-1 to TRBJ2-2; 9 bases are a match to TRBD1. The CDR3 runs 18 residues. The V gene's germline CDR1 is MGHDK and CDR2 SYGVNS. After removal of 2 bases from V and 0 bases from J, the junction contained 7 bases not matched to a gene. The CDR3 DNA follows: TGTGCCAGCAGTGAACTAGGACAGGGGACCCCGAACACCGGGGAGCTGTTTTTT. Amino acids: CASSELGQGTPNTGELFF.

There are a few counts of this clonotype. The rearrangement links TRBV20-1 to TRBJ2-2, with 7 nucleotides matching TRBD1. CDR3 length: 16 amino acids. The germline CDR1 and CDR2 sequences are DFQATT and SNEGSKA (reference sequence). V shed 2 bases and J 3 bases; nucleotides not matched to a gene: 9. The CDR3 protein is CSARNLAGQDTGELFF. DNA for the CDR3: TGCAGTGCTAGAAACTTGGCAGGACAGGACACCGGGGAGCTGTTTTTT.

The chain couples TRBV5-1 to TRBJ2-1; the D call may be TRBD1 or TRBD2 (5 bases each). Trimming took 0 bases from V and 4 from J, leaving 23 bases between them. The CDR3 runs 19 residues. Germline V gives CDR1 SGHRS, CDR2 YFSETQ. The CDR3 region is CASSLARWDDEGLYNEQFF. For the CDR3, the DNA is TGCGCCAGCAGCTTGGCTCGGTGGGACGATGAGGGCCTTTACAATGAGCAGTTCTTC.

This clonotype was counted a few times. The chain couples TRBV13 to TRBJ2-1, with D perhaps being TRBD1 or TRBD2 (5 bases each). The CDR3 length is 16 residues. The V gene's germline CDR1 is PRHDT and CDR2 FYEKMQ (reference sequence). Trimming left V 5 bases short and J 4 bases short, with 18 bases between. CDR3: CASSLNSGGTYNEQFF. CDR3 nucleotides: TGTGCCAGCAGCCTCAACTCTGGGGGAACTTACAATGAGCAGTTCTTC.

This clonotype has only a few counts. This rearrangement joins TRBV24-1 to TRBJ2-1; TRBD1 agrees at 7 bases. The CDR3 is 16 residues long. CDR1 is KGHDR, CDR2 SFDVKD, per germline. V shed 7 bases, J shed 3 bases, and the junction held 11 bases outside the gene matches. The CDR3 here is CATRVQGPWNYNEQFF. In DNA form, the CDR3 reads TGTGCCACCAGGGTACAGGGGCCGTGGAACTACAATGAGCAGTTCTTC.

CDR3 sequence: CSVGTGLTDYEQYF. The CDR3 DNA sequence: TGCAGCGTGGGGACCGGGCTCACGGACTACGAGCAGTACTTC. This chain uses TRBV29-1 with TRBJ2-7; D could derive from TRBD1 or TRBD2 (5 bases each). There are 14 residues in the CDR3. Trimming removed 6 bases from V and 3 bases from J, with 18 bases in between. The germline gives CDR1 SQVTM, CDR2 ANQGSEA.

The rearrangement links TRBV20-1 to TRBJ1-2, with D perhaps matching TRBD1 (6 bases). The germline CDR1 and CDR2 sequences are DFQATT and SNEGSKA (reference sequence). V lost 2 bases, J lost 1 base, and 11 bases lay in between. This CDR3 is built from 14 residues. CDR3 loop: CSARPRDNNYGYTF. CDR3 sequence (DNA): TGCAGTGCTAGACCCCGGGACAATAACTATGGCTACACCTTC.

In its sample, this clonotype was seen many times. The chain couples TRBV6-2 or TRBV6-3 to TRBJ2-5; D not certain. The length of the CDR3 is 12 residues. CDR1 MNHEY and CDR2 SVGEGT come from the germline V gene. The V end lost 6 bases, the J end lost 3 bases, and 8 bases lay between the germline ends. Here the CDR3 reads CASRNRKETQYF. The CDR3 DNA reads TGTGCCAGCAGAAATAGAAAAGAGACCCAGTACTTC.